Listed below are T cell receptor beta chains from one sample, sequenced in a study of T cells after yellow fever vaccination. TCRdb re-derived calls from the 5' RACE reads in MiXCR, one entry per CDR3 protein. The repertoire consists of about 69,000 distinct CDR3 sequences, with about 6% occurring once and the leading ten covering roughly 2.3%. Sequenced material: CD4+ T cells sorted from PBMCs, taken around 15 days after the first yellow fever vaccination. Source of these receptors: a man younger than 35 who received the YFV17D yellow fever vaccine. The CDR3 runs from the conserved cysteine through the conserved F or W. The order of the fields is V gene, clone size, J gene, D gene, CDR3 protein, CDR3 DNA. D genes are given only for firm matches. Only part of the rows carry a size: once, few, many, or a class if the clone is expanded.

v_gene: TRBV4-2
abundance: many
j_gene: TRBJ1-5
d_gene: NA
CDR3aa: CASSQDQGHDNQPQHF
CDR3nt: TGTGCCAGCAGCCAAGATCAAGGACACGACAATCAGCCCCAGCATTTT

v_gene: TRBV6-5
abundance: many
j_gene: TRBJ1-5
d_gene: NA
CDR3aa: CASSYGPPSLEPQHF
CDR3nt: TGTGCCAGCAGTTACGGGCCCCCTAGCCTCGAGCCCCAGCATTTT

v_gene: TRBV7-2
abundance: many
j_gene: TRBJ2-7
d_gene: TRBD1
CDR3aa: CASSLSGTGIPYEQYF
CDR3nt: TGTGCCAGCAGCTTAAGTGGGACAGGGATCCCCTACGAGCAGTACTTC

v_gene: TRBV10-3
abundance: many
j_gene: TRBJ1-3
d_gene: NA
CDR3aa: CAISGSSGNTIYF
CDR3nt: TGTGCCATCAGTGGCAGCTCTGGAAACACCATATATTTT

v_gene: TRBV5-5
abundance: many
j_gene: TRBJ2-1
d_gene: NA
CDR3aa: CASSLWGANEQFF
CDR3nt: TGTGCCAGCAGCTTATGGGGAGCTAATGAGCAGTTCTTC

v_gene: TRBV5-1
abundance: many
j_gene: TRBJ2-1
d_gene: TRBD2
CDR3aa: CASRTSGGNNEQFF
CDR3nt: TGCGCCAGCAGAACTAGCGGGGGTAACAATGAGCAGTTCTTC

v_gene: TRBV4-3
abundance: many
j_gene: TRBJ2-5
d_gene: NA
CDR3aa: CASSQDRLSGKRETQYF
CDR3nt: TGCGCCAGCAGCCAAGATCGGCTTTCAGGGAAGCGGGAGACCCAGTACTTC

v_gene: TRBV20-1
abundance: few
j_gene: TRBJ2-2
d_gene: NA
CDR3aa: CSARGASTGGTGELFF
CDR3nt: TGCAGTGCTAGGGGGGCTAGCACCGGGGGCACCGGGGAGCTGTTTTTT

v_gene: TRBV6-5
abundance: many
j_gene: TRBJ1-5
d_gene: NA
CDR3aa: CASSYRKGWGNQPQHF
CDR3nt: TGTGCCAGCAGTTACCGTAAGGGTTGGGGCAATCAGCCCCAGCATTTT

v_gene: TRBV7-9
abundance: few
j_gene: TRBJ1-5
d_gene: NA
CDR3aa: CASSLFGGGNQPQHF
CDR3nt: TGTGCCAGCAGCTTATTTGGCGGTGGCAATCAGCCCCAGCATTTT

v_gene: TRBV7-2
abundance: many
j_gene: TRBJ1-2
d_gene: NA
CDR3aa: CASSLDYGYTF
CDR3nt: TGTGCCAGCAGCTTAGACTATGGCTACACCTTC

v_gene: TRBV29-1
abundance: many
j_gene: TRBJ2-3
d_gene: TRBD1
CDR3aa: CSVEADRALDTQYF
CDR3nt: TGCAGCGTTGAGGCCGACAGGGCATTAGATACGCAGTATTTT

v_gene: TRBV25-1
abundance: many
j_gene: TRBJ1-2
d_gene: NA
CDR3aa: CASSVQASYGYTF
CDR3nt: TGTGCCAGCAGTGTCCAGGCCAGCTATGGCTACACCTTC

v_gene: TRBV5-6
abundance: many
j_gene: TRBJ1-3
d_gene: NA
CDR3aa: CASSPTVSGNTIYF
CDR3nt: TGTGCCAGCAGCCCTACAGTATCTGGAAACACCATATATTTT

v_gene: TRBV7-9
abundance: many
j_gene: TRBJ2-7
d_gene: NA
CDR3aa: CASSLEDGVYEQYF
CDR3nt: TGTGCCAGCAGCTTAGAGGACGGAGTCTACGAGCAGTACTTC

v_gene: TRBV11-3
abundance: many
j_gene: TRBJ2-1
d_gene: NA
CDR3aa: CASSLYGVNEQFF
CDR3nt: TGTGCCAGCAGCTTATATGGGGTTAATGAGCAGTTCTTC

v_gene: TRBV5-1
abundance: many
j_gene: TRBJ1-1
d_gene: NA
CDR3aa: CASSLEGKNTEAFF
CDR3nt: TGCGCCAGCAGCTTGGAAGGAAAGAACACTGAAGCTTTCTTT

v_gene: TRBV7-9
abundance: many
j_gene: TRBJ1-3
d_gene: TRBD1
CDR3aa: CASSFQGGRSGNTIYF
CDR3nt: TGTGCCAGCAGCTTCCAGGGGGGACGCTCTGGAAACACCATATATTTT

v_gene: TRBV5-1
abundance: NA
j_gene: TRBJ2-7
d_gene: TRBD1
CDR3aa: CASSGPGQANYEQYF
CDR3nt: TGCGCCAGCAGCGGTCCGGGACAGGCCAACTACGAGCAGTACTTC

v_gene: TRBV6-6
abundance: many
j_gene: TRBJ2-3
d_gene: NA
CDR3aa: CASKGSETDTQYF
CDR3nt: TGTGCCAGCAAGGGTAGCGAAACAGATACGCAGTATTTT